The TCR beta chain under discussion was sequenced for a study of radiotherapy plus CTLA-4 blockade in lung cancer listed by TCRdb under 2018. At the level of the whole study: Among the enrolled patients, 15% to 20% had an objective response, and around 31% reached disease control.

Libraries were constructed by the immunoSEQ multiplex PCR assay. TCRdb mirrors the immuneACCESS table, restricted to in-frame sequences. Some clones are absent from its copies; in checked studies, under half trace to an unresolved V gene, and the reason for the others is unknown. The table for this sample lists some 92,000 clones; approximately 78% of them were counted only once. The ten biggest clones cover around 3.6% of the sample. Paper-wide results and their limitations: The strongest predictors of response, as reported, were early dynamic changes in blood T cell clones along with a rise in serum interferon-beta after radiation. After treatment with radiotherapy and ipilimumab, TCR clones that originated in tumors expanded in peripheral blood.

Looking up the germline V gene yields CDR1 SGDLS and CDR2 YYNGEE. Spanning cysteine to phenylalanine, the CDR3 consists of 14 amino acids. Only the CDR3 DNA is retained, 42 bases long and in frame from the first base. A distance of 15 bases separates the germline ends of V and J, which lose 4 bases and 8 bases respectively. The study tested focal radiation therapy combined with CTLA-4 blockade (ipilimumab) in patients with chemo-refractory metastatic non-small-cell lung cancer. Of note for this clone: The antigen it binds to is not known. No much larger clonotype is one base removed from it; base qualities were not supplied.

The receptor's source is a human donor with non-small cell lung cancer who had a partial response to radiotherapy plus ipilimumab. The sample here was peripheral blood, taken from a patient treated with radiotherapy plus ipilimumab. The chain couples TRBV9 to TRBJ1-4; possibly the D gene is TRBD1, per 5 matching bases. At the DNA level, the sequence is TGTGCCAGCAGCCCTCGGGACTCAGGGGAAAAACTGTTTTTT. Its translation reads: CASSPRDSGEKLFF.